This is a list of T cell receptor beta chains from one sample in a study of blood T cells in healthy people across ages. TCRdb redid the calling of the 5' RACE reads with MiXCR, one entry per CDR3 protein. Of about 1.6 million distinct CDR3 sequences detected, roughly 30% appear once; the ten largest clones hold about 11%. Sequencing was done on a sample of blood. The source of these receptors is a woman in her thirties in good health. The CDR3 runs from the conserved cysteine through the conserved F or W. Each record gives: J gene, D gene, clone size, V gene, CDR3 protein, CDR3 DNA. D genes are given only for firm matches. Clone size, where shown, is once, few, many, or a class for clones that have expanded.

>TRBJ1-5|.|.|TRBV19
CASSKLIGGDQPQHF
TGTGCCAGCAGTAAATTGATCGGGGGAGATCAGCCCCAGCATTTT
>TRBJ1-1|.|few|TRBV10-3
CAISESADTEAFF
TGTGCCATCAGTGAGTCCGCGGACACTGAAGCTTTCTTT
>TRBJ2-7|.|.|TRBV12-3/TRBV12-4
CASTPWGGSYEQYF
TGTGCCAGCACTCCATGGGGCGGCTCCTACGAGCAGTACTTC
>TRBJ1-1|.|few|TRBV10-3
CAISVSTRGVNTEAFF
TGTGCCATCAGTGTGTCGACTCGCGGAGTGAACACTGAAGCTTTCTTT
>TRBJ1-5|TRBD1|.|TRBV7-2
CASSSTGTGLIAGQPQHF
TGTGCCAGCAGCTCAACCGGGACAGGGCTCATAGCAGGTCAGCCCCAGCATTTT
>TRBJ2-5|.|.|TRBV18
CASSPGLDPPRETQYF
TGTGCCAGCTCACCGGGACTGGACCCACCGAGGGAGACCCAGTACTTC
>TRBJ2-7|.|.|TRBV9
CASSDPVQYF
TGTGCCAGCAGCGACCCAGTGCAGTACTTC
>TRBJ2-4|TRBD2|.|TRBV10-3
CAISASRRGLAGEQYF
TGTGCCATCAGTGCGTCGAGAAGGGGACTAGCAGGGGAGCAGTACTTC
>TRBJ1-2|TRBD1|.|TRBV18
CASRDRGSGYTF
TGTGCCAGCCGGGACAGGGGATCCGGCTACACCTTC
>TRBJ2-7|TRBD2|few|TRBV3-1
CASSRGAGVAYEQYF
TGTGCCAGCAGCCGCGGCGCGGGAGTCGCCTACGAGCAGTACTTC
>TRBJ1-2|.|.|TRBV9
CASSAGTGNMDGYTF
TGTGCCAGCAGCGCCGGGACCGGTAATATGGATGGCTACACCTTC
>TRBJ2-7|TRBD1|.|TRBV4-1
CASSQVSDRGTYEQYF
TGCGCCAGCAGCCAAGTGTCGGACAGGGGAACCTACGAGCAGTACTTC
>TRBJ2-1|TRBD2|.|TRBV5-6
CASSTSITRTSGSLDEQFF
TGTGCCAGCAGCACGTCAATAACCAGGACTAGCGGGAGCTTGGATGAGCAGTTCTTC
>TRBJ2-3|TRBD2|.|TRBV4-2
CASSQALAALEYF
TGTGCCAGCAGCCAGGCCCTAGCGGCTCTGGAGTATTTT
>TRBJ2-2|.|.|TRBV3-1
CASSQEQGPSEIDTGELFF
TGTGCCAGCAGCCAAGAACAAGGCCCATCGGAGATAGACACCGGGGAGCTGTTTTTT
>TRBJ2-5|TRBD1|many|TRBV4-1
CASSQVGTTGGQRETQYF
TGCGCCAGCAGCCAAGTTGGGACGACAGGGGGCCAAAGAGAGACCCAGTACTTC
>TRBJ2-3|.|.|TRBV4-2
CASSQEDTRYF
TGTGCCAGCAGCCAGGAAGATACGCGGTATTTT
>TRBJ2-7|.|.|TRBV27
CASSPLGERSYEQYF
TGTGCCAGCAGCCCTTTGGGGGAGAGATCCTACGAGCAGTACTTC
>TRBJ1-2|.|few|TRBV7-3
CASSFLGGSSYGYTF
TGTGCCAGCAGCTTCCTCGGGGGCAGTAGCTATGGCTACACCTTC
>TRBJ2-5|.|.|TRBV20-1
CSAVGVQETQYF
TGCAGTGCTGTCGGGGTCCAAGAGACCCAGTACTTC
>TRBJ1-1|.|few|TRBV5-6
CASSLIKDWDTEAFF
TGTGCCAGCAGCTTGATCAAGGATTGGGACACTGAAGCTTTCTTT
>TRBJ2-7|TRBD2|.|TRBV5-1
CASSPREREAEGRYGQYF
TGCGCCAGCAGCCCCCGGGAGCGGGAGGCGGAAGGGCGCTACGGGCAGTACTTC
>TRBJ1-5|TRBD1|.|TRBV20-1
CMTGEGNQPQHF
TGCATGACAGGGGAGGGCAATCAGCCCCAGCATTTT
>TRBJ2-5|TRBD2|few|TRBV7-3
CASSPSGQRGGLKTQYF
TGTGCCAGCAGCCCCTCGGGGCAGCGGGGGGGCCTAAAGACCCAGTACTTC
>TRBJ2-1|.|many|TRBV12-3/TRBV12-4
CASSHGPSSYNEQFF
TGTGCCAGCAGTCACGGACCCAGCTCCTACAATGAGCAGTTCTTC
>TRBJ2-1|.|few|TRBV4-1
CASSQDPTSDEQFF
TGCGCCAGCAGCCAAGACCCCACGTCGGATGAGCAGTTCTTC
>TRBJ2-5|TRBD2|.|TRBV7-2
CASSLEGGQRETQYF
TGTGCCAGCAGCTTAGAGGGAGGGCAGCGGGAGACCCAGTACTTC
>TRBJ2-5|TRBD1|.|TRBV28
CASSLYTGQSRRQQETQYF
TGTGCCAGCAGTTTATATACGGGACAGTCTCGGCGACAGCAAGAGACCCAGTACTTC
>TRBJ2-1|.|few|TRBV5-1
CASSLVGSGSYNEQFF
TGCGCCAGCAGCTTGGTAGGGTCCGGATCCTACAATGAGCAGTTCTTC
>TRBJ2-3|TRBD2|.|TRBV9
CASSPSGGAGDTQYF
TGTGCCAGCAGCCCTAGCGGGGGGGCCGGAGATACGCAGTATTTT
>TRBJ2-5|TRBD1|.|TRBV18
CASSPYRGQETQYF
TGTGCCAGCTCACCTTACAGGGGGCAAGAGACCCAGTACTTC
>TRBJ2-1|.|few|TRBV7-3
CASSSLRGGSYNEQFF
TGTGCCAGCAGCTCGCTTCGCGGAGGCTCCTACAATGAGCAGTTCTTC
>TRBJ2-7|TRBD2|.|TRBV7-2
CASSSLEERGDDEQYF
TGTGCCAGCAGCTCCCTTGAGGAGCGGGGGGACGACGAGCAGTACTTC